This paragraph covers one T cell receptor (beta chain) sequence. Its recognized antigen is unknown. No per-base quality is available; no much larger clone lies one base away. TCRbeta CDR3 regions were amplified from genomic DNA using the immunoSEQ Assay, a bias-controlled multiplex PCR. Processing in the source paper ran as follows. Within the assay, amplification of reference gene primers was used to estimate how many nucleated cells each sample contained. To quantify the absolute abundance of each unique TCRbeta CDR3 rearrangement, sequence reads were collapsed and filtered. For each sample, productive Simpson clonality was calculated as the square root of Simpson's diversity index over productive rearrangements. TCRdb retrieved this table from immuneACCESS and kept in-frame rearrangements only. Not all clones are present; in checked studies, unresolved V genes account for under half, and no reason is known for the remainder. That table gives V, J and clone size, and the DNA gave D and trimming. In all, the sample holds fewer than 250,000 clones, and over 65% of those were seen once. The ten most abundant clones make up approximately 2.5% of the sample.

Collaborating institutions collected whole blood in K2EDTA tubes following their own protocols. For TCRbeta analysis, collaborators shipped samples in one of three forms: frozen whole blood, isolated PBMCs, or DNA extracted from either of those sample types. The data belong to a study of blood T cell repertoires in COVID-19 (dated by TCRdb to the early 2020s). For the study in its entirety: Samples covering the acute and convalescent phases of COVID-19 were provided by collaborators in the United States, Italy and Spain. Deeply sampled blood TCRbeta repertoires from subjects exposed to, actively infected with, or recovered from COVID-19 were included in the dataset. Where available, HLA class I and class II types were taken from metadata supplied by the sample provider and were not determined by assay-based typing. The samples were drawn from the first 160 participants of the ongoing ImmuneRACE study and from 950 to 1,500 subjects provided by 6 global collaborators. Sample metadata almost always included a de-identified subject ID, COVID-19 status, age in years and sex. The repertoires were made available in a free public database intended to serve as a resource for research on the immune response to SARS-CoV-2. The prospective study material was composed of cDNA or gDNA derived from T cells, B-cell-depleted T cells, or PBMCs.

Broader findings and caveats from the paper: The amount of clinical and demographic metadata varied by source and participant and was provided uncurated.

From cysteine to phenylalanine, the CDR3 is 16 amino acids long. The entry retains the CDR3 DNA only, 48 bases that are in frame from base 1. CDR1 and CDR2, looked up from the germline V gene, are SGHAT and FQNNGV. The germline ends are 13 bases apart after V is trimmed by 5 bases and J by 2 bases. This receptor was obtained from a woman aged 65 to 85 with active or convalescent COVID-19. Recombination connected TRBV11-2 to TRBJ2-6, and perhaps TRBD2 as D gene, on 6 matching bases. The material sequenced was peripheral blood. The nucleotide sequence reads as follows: TGTGCCAGCAGCAGAGGAGGGAGGCCTGGGGCCAACGTCCTGACTTTC. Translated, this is CASSRGGRPGANVLTF.